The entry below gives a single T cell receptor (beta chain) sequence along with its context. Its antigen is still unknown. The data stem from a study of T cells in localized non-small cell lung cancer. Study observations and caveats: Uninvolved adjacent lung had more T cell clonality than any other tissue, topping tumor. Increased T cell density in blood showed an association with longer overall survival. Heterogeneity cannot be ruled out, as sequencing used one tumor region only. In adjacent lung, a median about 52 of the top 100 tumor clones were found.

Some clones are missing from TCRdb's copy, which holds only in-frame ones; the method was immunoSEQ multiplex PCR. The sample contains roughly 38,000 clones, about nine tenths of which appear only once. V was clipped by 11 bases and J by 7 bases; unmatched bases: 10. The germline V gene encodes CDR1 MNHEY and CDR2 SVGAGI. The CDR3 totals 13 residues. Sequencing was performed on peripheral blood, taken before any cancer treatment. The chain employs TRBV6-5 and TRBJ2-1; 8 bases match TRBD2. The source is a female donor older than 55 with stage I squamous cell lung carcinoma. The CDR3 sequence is CAVVRREENEQFF. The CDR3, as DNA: TGTGCCGTAGTACGGCGGGAGGAGAATGAGCAGTTCTTC.